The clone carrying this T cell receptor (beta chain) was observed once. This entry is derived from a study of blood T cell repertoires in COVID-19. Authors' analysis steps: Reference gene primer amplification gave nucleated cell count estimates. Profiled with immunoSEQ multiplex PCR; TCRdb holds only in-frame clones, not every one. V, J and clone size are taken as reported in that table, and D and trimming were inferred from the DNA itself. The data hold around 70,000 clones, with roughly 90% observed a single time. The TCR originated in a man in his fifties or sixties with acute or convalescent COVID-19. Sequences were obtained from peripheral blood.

The CDR3 protein is CASSQVNVPGGVGNTIYF. CDR3 DNA sequence: TGTGCCAGCAGCCAAGTCAATGTCCCCGGAGGGGTCGGAAACACCATATATTTT. The chain recombines TRBV4-2 with TRBJ1-3, with D maybe TRBD1 (5 bases). V lost 1 base and J 4 bases, leaving 20 bases between the germline ends. Per the germline V gene, CDR1 is LGHNA and CDR2 is YNFKEQ. There are 18 residues in the CDR3.